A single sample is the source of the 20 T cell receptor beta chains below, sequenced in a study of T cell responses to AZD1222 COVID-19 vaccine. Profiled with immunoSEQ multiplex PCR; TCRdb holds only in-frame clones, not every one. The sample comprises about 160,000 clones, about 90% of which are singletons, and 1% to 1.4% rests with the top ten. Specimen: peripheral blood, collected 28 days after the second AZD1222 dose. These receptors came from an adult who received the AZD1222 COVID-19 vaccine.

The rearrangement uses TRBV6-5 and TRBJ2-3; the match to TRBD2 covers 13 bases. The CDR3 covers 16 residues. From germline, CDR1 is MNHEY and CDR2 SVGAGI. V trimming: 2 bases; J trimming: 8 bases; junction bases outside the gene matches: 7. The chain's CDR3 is CASSYGTSGGGGTQYF. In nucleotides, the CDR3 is TGTGCCAGCAGTTACGGCACTAGCGGGGGGGGCGGTACGCAGTATTTT.

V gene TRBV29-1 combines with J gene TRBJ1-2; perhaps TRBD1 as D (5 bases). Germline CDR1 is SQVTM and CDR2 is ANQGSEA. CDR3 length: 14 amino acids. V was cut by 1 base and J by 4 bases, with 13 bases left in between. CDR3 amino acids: CSVEGGGPFYGYTF. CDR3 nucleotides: TGCAGCGTTGAAGGGGGCGGACCGTTCTATGGCTACACCTTC.

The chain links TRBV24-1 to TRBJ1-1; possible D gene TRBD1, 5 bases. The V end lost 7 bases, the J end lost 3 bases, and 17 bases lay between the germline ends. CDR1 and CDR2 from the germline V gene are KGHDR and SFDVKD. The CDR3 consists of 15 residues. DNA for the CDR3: TGTGCCACCAGAGGGCCTTACGGGGCGGACACTGAAGCTTTCTTT. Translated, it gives CATRGPYGADTEAFF.

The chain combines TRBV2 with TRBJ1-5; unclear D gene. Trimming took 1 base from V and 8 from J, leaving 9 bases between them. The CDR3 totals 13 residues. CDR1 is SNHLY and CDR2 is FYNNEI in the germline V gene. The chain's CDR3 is CASSEVHGEPQHF. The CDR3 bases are TGTGCCAGCAGTGAAGTCCATGGAGAGCCCCAGCATTTT.

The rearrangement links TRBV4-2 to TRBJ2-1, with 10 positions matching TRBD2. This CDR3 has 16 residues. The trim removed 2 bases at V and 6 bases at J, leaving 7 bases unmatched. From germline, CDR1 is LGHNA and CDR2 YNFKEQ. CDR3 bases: TGTGCCAGCAGCCAACATACCGGGACTAGCGTCAATGAGCAGTTCTTC. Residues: CASSQHTGTSVNEQFF.

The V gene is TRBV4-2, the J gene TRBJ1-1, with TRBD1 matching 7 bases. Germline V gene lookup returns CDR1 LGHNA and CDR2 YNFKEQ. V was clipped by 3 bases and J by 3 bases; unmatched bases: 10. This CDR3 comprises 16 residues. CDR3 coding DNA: TGTGCCAGCAGCCAGAAGGTAAACCAGGGGGACACTGAAGCTTTCTTT. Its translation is CASSQKVNQGDTEAFF.

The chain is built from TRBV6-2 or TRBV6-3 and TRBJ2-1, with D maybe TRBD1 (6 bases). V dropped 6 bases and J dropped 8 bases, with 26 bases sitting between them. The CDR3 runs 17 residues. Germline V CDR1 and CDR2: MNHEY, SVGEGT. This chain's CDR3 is CASSPQPLTGTGDEQFF. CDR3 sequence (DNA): TGTGCCAGCAGCCCACAACCCCTTACAGGGACGGGCGATGAGCAGTTCTTC.

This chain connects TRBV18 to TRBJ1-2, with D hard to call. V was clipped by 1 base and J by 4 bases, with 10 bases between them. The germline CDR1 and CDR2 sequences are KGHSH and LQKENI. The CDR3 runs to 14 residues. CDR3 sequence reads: CASSPQKEAYGYTF. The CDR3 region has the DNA TGTGCCAGCTCACCACAGAAAGAGGCCTATGGCTACACCTTC.

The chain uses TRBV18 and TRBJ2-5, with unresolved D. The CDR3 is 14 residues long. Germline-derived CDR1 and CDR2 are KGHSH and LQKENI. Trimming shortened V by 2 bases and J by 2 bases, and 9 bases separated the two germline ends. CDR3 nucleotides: TGTGCCAGCTCACCAAGGAGCTTACAAGAGACCCAGTACTTC. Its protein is CASSPRSLQETQYF.

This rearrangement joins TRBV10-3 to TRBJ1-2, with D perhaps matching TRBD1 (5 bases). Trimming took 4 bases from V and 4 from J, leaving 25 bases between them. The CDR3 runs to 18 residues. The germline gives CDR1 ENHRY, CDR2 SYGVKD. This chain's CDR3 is CAISALGRGSAPIYGYTF. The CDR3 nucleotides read TGTGCCATCAGTGCTCTGGGTAGGGGTTCGGCCCCCATCTATGGCTACACCTTC.

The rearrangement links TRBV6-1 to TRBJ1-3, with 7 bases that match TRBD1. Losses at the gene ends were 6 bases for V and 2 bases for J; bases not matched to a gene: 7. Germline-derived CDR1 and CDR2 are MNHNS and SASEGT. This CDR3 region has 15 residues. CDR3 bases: TGTGCCAGCAGCCGACAGGGAGAAACTGGAAACACCATATATTTT. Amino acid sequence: CASSRQGETGNTIYF.

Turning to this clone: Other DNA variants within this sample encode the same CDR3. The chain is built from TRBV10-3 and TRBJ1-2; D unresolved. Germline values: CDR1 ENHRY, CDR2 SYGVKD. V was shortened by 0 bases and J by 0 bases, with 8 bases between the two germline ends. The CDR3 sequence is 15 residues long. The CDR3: CAISESNGANYGYTF. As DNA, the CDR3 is TGTGCCATCAGTGAGTCGAACGGGGCTAACTATGGCTACACCTTC.

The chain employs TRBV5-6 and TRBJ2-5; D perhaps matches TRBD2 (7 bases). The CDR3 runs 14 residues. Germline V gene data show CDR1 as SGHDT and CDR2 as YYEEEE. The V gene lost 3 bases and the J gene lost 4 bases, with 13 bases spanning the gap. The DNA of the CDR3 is TGTGCCAGCAGCTCCGGGGGGCTAGGAGAGACCCAGTACTTC. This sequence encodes CASSSGGLGETQYF.

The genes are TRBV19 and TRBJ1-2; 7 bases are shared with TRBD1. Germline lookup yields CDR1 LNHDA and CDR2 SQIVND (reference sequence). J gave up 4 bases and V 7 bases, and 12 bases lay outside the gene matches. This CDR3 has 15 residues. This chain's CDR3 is CASTTQGVRAYGYTF. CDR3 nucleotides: TGTGCCAGTACCACCCAGGGGGTGCGGGCCTATGGCTACACCTTC.

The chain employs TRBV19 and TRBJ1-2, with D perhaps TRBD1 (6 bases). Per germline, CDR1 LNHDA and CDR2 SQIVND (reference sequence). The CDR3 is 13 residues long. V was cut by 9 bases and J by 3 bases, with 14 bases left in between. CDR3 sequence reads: CASTLRQDYGYTF. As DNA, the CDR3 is TGTGCCAGCACCTTAAGACAGGACTATGGCTACACCTTC.

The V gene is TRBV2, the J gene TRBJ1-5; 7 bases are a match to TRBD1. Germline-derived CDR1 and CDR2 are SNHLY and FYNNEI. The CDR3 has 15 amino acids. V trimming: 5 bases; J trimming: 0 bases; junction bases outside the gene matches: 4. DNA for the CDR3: TGTGCCAGCAGTCTCGACAGGGATAGCAATCAGCCCCAGCATTTT. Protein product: CASSLDRDSNQPQHF.

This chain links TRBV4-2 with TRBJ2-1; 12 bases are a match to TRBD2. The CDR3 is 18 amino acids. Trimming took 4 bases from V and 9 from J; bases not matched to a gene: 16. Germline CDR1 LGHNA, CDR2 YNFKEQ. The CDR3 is CASSPTGLAGSTEVEQFF. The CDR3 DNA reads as TGTGCCAGCAGCCCTACGGGACTAGCGGGTAGTACAGAGGTTGAGCAGTTCTTC.

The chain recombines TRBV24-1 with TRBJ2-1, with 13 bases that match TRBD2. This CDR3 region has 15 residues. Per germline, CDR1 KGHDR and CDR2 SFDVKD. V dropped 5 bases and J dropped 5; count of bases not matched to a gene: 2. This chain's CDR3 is CATSGGTSGDNEQFF. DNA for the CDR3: TGTGCCACCAGTGGTGGGACTAGCGGGGACAATGAGCAGTTCTTC.

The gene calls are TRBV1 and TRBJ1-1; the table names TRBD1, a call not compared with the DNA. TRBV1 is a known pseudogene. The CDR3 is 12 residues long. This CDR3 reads CTSSPRGTEAFF. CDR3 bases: TGCACCAGCAGTCCCAGGGGTACTGAAGCTTTCTTT.

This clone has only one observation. CDR3 sequence (DNA): TGTGCCAGCAGCCAAGAAATAAGGCGGGGGGGCATAGATACGCAGTATTTT. Protein product: CASSQEIRRGGIDTQYF. The chain couples TRBV3-1 (or the pseudogene TRBV3-2) to TRBJ2-3, with 9 nucleotides matching TRBD2. With V trimmed by 0 bases and J by 5 bases, 9 bases remained unmatched. CDR3 size: 17 residues. Germline values: CDR1 LGHDT, CDR2 YNNKEL (reference sequence).